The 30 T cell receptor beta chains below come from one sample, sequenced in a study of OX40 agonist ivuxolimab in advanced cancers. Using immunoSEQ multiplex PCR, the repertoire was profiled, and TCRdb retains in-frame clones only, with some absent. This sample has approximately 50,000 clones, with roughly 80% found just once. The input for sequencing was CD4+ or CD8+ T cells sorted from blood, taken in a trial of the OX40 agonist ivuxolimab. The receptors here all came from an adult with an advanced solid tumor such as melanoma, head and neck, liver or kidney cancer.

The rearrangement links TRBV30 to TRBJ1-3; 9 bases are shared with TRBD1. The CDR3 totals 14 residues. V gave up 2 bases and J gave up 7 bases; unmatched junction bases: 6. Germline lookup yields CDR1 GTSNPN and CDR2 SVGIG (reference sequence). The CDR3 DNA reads TGTGCCTGGAGTTTACAGGGGGCGCGTAACACCATATATTTT. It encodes CAWSLQGARNTIYF.

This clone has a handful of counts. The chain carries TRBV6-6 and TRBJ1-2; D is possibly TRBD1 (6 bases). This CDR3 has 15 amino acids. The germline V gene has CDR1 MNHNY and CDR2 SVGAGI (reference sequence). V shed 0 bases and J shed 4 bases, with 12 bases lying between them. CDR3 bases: TGTGCCAGCAGTTACTCTGCGGGGGGCGGCTATGGCTACACCTTC. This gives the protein CASSYSAGGGYGYTF.

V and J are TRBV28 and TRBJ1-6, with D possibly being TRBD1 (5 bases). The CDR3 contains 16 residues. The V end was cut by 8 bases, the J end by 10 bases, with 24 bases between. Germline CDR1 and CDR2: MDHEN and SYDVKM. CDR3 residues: CASPTNRGRSGSPLHF. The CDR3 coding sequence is TGTGCCAGCCCCACCAACCGGGGAAGATCAGGGTCACCCCTCCACTTT.

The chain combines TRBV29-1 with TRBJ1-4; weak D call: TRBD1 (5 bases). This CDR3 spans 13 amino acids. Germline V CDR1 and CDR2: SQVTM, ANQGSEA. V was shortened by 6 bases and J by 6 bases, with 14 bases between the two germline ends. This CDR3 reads CSVQGRVDEKLFF. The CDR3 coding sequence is TGCAGCGTCCAAGGCAGGGTCGATGAAAAACTGTTTTTT.

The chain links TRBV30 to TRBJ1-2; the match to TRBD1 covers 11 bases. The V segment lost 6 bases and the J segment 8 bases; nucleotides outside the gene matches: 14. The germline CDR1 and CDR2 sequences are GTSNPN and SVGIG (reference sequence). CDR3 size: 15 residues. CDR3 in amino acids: CACPAPDRGQEGYTF. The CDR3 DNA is TGTGCCTGCCCCGCCCCGGACAGGGGGCAAGAGGGCTACACCTTC. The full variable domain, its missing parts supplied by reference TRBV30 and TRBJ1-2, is SQTIHQWPATLVQPVGSPLSLECTVEGTSNPNLYWYRQAAGRGLQLLFYSVGIGQISSEVPQNLSASRPQDRQFILSSKKLLLSDSGFYLCACPAPDRGQEGYTFGSGTRLTVV.

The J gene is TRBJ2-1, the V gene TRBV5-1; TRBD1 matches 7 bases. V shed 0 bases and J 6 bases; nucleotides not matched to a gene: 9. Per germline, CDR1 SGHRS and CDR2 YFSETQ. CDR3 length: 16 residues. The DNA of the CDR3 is TGCGCCAGCAGCTTGGGGCCGGGACAGACACTCAATGAGCAGTTCTTC. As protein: CASSLGPGQTLNEQFF. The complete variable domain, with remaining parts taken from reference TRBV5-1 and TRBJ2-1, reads KAGVTQTPRYLIKTRGQQVTLSCSPISGHRSVSWYQQTPGQGLQFLFEYFSETQRNKGNFPGRFSGRQFSNSRSEMNVSTLELGDSALYLCASSLGPGQTLNEQFFGPGTRLTVL.

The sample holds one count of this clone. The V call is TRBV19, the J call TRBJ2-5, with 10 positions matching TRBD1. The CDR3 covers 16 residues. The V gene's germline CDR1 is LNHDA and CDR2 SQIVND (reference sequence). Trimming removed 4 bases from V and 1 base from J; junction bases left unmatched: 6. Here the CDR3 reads CASSSPGTGAQETQYF. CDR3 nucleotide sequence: TGTGCCAGTAGTAGCCCCGGGACAGGGGCCCAAGAGACCCAGTACTTC.

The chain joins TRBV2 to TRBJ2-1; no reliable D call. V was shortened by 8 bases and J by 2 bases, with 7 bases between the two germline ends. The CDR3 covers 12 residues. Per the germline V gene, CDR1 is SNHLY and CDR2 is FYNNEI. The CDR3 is CASGYTYNEQFF. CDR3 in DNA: TGTGCCAGCGGTTATACCTACAATGAGCAGTTCTTC.

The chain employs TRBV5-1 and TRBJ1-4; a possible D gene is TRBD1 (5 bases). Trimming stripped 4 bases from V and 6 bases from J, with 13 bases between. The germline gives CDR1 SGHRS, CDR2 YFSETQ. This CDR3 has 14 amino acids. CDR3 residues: CASSIRGLDEKLFF. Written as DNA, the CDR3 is TGCGCCAGCAGCATCCGGGGCCTGGATGAAAAACTGTTTTTT.

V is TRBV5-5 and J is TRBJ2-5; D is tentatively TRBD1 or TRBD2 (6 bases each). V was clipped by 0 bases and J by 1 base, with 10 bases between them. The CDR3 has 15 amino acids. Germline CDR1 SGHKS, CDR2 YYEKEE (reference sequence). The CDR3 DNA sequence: TGTGCCAGCAGCTTGGAGGGGGGACCCCAAGAGACCCAGTACTTC. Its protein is CASSLEGGPQETQYF.

CDR3 coding DNA: TGCGCCAGCAGCCCCGAGGGGGACAACACCGGGGAGCTGTTTTTT. Translation: CASSPEGDNTGELFF. This sequence joins TRBV5-1 and TRBJ2-2, with a weak D call TRBD1 (6 bases). This CDR3 is built from 15 residues. V dropped 4 bases and J dropped 2 bases, with 12 bases sitting between them. Germline V gene sequence: CDR1 SGHRS, CDR2 YFSETQ.

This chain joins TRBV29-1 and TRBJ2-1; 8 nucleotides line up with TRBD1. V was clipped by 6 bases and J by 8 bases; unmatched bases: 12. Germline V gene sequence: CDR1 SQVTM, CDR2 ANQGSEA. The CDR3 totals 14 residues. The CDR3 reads CSVVRVTGGDEQFF. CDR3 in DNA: TGCAGCGTGGTACGAGTAACAGGGGGTGATGAGCAGTTCTTC.

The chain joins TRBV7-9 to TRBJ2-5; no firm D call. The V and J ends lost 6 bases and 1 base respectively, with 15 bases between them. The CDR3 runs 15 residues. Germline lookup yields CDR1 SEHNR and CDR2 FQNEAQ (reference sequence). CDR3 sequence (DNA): TGTGCCAGCAGGGAAGTCGCTGTAACCCAAGAGACCCAGTACTTC. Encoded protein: CASREVAVTQETQYF.

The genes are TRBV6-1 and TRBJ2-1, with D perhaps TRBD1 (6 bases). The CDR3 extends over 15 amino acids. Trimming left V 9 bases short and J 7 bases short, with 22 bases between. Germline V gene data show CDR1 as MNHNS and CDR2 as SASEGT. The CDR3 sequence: CASLLDSFYRNEQFF. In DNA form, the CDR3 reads TGTGCCAGTCTCCTGGACAGCTTCTACAGGAATGAGCAGTTCTTC.

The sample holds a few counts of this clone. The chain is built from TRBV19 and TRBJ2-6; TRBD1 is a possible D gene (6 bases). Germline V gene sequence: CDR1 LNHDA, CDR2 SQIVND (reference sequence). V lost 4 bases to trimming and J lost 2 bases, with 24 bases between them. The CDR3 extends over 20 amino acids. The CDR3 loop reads CASSNQGNYYVGPGANVLTF. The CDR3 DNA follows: TGTGCCAGTAGTAACCAGGGGAATTACTATGTAGGCCCTGGGGCCAACGTCCTGACTTTC.

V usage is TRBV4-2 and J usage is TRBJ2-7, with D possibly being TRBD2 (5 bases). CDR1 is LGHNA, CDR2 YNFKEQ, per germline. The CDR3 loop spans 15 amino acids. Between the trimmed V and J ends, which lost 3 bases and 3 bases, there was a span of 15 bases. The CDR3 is CASSQGNSVRYEQYF. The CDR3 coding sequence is TGTGCCAGCAGCCAGGGCAATAGCGTTCGCTACGAGCAGTACTTC.

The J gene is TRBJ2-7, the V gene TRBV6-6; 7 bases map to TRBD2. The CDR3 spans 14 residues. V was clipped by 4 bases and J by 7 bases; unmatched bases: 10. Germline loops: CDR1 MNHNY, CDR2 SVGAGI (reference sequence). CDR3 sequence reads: CASSFAGTGGEQYF. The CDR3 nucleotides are TGTGCCAGCAGTTTCGCCGGGACGGGGGGAGAGCAGTACTTC.

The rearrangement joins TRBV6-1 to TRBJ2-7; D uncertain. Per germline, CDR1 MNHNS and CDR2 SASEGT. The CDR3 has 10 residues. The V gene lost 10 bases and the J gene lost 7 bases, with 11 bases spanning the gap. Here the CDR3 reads CATQRTEQYF. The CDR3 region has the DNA TGTGCCACCCAGAGAACTGAGCAGTACTTC.

The CDR3 DNA sequence: TGTGCCAGCAGCTTAGCCCCCCCGGCTGGGGGCTACACCTTC. Its translation: CASSLAPPAGGYTF. The chain uses TRBV7-9 and TRBJ1-2; D gene ambiguous. The CDR3 contains 14 residues. The germline CDR1 and CDR2 sequences are SEHNR and FQNEAQ (reference sequence). The V end was cut by 0 bases, the J end by 8 bases, with 13 bases between.

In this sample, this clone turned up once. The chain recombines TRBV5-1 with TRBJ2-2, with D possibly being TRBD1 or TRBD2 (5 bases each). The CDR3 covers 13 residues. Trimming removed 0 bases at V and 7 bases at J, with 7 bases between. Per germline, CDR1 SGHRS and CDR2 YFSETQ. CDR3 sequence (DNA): TGCGCCAGCAGCTTGGGGGACGACGGGGAGCTGTTTTTT. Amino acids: CASSLGDDGELFF.

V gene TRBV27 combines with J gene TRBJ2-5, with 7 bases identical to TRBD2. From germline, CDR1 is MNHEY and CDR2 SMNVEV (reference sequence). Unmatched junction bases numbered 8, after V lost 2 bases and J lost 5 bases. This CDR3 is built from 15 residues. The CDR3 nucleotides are TGTGCCAGCAGTTTAGATGTGGGGGGAGGGGAGACCCAGTACTTC. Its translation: CASSLDVGGGETQYF.

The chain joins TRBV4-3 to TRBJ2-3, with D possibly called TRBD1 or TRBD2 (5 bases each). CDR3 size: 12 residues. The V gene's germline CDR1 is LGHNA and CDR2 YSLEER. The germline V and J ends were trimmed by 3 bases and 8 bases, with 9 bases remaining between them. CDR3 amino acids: CASSQHGGTQYF. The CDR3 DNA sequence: TGCGCCAGCAGCCAGCATGGGGGTACGCAGTATTTT.

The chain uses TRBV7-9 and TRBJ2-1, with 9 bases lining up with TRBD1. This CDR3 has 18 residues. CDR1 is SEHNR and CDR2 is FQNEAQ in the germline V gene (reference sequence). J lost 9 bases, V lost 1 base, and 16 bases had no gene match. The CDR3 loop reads CASSLGGQGTARSGEQFF. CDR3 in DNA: TGTGCCAGCAGCTTAGGGGGACAGGGAACTGCCCGGTCTGGTGAGCAGTTCTTC.

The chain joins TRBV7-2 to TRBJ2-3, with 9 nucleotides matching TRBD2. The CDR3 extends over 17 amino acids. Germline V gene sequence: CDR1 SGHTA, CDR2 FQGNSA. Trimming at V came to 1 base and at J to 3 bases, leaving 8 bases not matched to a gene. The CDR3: CASSLEEWRGGTDTQYF. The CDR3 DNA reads TGTGCCAGCAGCTTAGAGGAGTGGCGGGGGGGGACAGATACGCAGTATTTT.

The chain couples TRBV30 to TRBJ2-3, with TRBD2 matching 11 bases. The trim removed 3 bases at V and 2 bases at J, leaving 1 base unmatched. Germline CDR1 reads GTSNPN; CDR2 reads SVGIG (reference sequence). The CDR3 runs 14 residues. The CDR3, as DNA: TGTGCCTGGAGACTAGCGGGGGTCACAGATACGCAGTATTTT. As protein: CAWRLAGVTDTQYF.

For the CDR3, the DNA is TGTGCCAGCAGTTTAGAACAGATCTATGGCTACACCTTC. Protein product: CASSLEQIYGYTF. J is TRBJ1-2 and V is TRBV28; no definite D call. The ends were cut back, 2 bases at V and 4 bases at J, with 8 bases in the middle. Germline-derived CDR1 and CDR2 are MDHEN and SYDVKM. The CDR3 spans 13 residues.

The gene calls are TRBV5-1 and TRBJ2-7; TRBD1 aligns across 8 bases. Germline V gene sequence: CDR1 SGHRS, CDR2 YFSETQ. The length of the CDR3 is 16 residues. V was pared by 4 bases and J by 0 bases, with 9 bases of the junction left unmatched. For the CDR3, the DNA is TGCGCCAGCAGCCCACTCGACAGGGGAAGCTCCTACGAGCAGTACTTC. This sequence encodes CASSPLDRGSSYEQYF.

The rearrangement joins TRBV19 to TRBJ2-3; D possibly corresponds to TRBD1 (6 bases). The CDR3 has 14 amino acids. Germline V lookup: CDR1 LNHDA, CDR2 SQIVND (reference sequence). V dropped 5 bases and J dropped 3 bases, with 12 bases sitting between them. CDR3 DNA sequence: TGTGCCAGTAGTGTCCAGGGGCAGACAGATACGCAGTATTTT. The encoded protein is CASSVQGQTDTQYF.

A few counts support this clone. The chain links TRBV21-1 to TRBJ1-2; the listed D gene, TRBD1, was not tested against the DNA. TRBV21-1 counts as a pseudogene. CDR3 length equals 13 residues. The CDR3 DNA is TGTGCCAGCAGCCACCGGGACAGGGACGGCTACACCTTC. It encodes CASSHRDRDGYTF.

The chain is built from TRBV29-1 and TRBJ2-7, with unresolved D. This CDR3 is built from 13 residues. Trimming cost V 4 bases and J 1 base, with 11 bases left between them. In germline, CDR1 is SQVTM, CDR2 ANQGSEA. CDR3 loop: CSVGSMDSYEQYF. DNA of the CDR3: TGCAGCGTTGGGTCGATGGATTCCTACGAGCAGTACTTC.